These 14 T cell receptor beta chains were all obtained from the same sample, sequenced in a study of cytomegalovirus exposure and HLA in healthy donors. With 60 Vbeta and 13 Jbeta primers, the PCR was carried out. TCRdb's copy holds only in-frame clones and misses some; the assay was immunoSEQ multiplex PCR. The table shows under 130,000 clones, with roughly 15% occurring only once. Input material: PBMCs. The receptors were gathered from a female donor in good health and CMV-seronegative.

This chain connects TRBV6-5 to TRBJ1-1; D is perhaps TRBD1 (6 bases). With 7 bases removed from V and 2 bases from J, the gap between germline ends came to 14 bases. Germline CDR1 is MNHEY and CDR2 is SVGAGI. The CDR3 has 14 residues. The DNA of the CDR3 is TGTGCCAGCACTCCCGGGACAAGCAACACTGAAGCTTTCTTT. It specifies CASTPGTSNTEAFF.

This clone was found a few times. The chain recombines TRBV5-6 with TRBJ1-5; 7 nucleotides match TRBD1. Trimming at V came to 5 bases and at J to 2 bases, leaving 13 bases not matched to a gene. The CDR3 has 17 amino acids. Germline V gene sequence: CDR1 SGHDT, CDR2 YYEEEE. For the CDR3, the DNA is TGTGCCAGCAGGTCATATGCAGGGGGTTTGGGCAATCAGCCCCAGCATTTT. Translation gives CASRSYAGGLGNQPQHF. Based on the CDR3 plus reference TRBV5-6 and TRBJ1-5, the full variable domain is DAGVTQSPTHLIKTRGQQVTLRCSPKSGHDTVSWYQQALGQGPQFIFQYYEEEERQRGNFPDRFSGHQFPNYSSELNVNALLLGDSALYLCASRSYAGGLGNQPQHFGDGTRLSIL.

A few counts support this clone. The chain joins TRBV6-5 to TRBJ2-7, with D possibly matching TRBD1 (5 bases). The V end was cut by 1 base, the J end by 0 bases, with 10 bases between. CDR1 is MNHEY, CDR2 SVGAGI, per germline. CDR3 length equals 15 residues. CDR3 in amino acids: CASSYFQGSSYEQYF. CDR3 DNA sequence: TGTGCCAGCAGTTACTTTCAGGGTAGCTCCTACGAGCAGTACTTC.

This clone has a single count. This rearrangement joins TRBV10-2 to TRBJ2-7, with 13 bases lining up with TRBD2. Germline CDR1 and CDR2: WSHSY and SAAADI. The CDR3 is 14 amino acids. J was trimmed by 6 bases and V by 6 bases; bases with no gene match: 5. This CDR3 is CASRLAGGDSEQYF. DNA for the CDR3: TGCGCCAGCAGACTAGCGGGAGGGGACAGCGAGCAGTACTTC.

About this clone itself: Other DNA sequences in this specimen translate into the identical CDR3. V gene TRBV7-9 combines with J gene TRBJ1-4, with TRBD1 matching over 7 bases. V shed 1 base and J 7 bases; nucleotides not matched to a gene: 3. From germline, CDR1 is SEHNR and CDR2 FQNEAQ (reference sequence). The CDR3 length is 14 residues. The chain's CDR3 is CASSLGTGGEKLFF. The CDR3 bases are TGTGCCAGCAGCTTAGGGACAGGAGGTGAAAAACTGTTTTTT.

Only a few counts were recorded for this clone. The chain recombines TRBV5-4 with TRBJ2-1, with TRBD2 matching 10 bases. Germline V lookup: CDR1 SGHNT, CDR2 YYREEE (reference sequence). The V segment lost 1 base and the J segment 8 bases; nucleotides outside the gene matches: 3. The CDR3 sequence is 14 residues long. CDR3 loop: CASSLNGLADEQFF. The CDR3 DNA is TGTGCCAGCAGCTTGAATGGACTAGCGGATGAGCAGTTCTTC.

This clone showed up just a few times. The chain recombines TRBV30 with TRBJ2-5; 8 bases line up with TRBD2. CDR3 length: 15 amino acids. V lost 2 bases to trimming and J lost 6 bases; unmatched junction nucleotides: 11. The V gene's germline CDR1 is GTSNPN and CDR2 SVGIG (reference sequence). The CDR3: CAWSTRVAGLKTQYF. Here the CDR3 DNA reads TGTGCCTGGAGTACGAGGGTAGCGGGGTTGAAGACCCAGTACTTC.

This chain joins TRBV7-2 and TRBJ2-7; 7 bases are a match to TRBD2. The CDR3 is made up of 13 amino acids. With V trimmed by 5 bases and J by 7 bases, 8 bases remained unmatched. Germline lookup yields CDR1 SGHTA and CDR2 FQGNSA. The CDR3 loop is CASSPSLASEQYF. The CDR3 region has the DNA TGTGCCAGCAGCCCCTCACTAGCGTCTGAGCAGTACTTC. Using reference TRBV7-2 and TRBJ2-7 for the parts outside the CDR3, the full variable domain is GAGVSQSPSNKVTEKGKDVELRCDPISGHTALYWYRQSLGQGLEFLIYFQGNSAPDKSGLPSDRFSAERTGGSVSTLTIQRTQQEDSAVYLCASSPSLASEQYFGPGTRLTVT.

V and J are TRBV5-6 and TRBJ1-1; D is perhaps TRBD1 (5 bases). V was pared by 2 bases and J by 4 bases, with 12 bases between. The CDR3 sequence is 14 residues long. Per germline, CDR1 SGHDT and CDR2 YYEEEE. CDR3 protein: CASSFGGAATEAFF. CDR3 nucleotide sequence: TGTGCCAGCAGCTTCGGAGGGGCGGCCACTGAAGCTTTCTTT. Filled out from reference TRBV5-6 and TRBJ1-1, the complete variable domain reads DAGVTQSPTHLIKTRGQQVTLRCSPKSGHDTVSWYQQALGQGPQFIFQYYEEEERQRGNFPDRFSGHQFPNYSSELNVNALLLGDSALYLCASSFGGAATEAFFGQGTRLTVV.

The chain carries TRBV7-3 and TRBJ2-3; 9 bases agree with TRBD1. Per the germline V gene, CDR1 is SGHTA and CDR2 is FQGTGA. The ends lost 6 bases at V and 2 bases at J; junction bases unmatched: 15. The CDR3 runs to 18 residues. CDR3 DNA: TGTGCCAGCAGTCCCGGGACAGGGACTGAACTTTTCACAGATACGCAGTATTTT. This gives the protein CASSPGTGTELFTDTQYF.

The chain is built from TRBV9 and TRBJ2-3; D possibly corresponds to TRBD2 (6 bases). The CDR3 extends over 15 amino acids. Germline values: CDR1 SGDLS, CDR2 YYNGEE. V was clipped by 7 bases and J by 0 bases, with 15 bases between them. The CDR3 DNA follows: TGTGCCAGCTCCCAGATGCGGGGTAGCACAGATACGCAGTATTTT. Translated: CASSQMRGSTDTQYF. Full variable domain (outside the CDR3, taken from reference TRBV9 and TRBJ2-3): DSGVTQTPKHLITATGQRVTLRCSPRSGDLSVYWYQQSLDQGLQFLIQYYNGEERAKGNILERFSAQQFPDLHSELNLSSLELGDSALYFCASSQMRGSTDTQYFGPGTRLTVL.

CDR3 sequence (DNA): TGTGCCAGCAGCTTGCTCCAGGGGGTACAAGAGACCCAGTACTTC. This translates into CASSLLQGVQETQYF. V gene TRBV5-8 combines with J gene TRBJ2-5; 7 positions match TRBD1. Losses at the gene ends were 1 base for V and 2 bases for J; bases not matched to a gene: 5. In germline, CDR1 is SGHTS, CDR2 YDEGEE. This CDR3 has 15 amino acids.

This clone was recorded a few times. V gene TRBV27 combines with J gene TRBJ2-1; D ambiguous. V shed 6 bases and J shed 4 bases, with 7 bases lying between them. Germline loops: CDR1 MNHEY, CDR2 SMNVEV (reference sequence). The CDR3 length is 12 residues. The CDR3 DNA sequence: TGTGCCAGCAGCCCCAGTTACAATGAGCAGTTCTTC. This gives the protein CASSPSYNEQFF.

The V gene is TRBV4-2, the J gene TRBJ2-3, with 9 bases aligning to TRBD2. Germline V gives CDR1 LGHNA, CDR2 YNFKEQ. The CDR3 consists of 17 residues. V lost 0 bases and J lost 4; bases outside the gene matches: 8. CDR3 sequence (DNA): TGTGCCAGCAGCCAAGAGGTGGGACTAGCCTTACCAGATACGCAGTATTTT. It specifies CASSQEVGLALPDTQYF.